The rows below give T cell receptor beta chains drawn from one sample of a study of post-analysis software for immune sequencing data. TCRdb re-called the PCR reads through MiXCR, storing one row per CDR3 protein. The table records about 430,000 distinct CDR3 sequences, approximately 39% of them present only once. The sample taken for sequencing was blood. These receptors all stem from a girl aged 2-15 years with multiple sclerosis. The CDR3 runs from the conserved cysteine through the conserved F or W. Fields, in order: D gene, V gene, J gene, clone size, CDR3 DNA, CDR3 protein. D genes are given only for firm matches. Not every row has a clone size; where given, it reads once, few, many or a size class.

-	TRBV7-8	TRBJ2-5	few	TGTGCCAGCAGCTTAGCGAGGAGCCTAATCCAAGAGACCCAGTACTTC	CASSLARSLIQETQYF
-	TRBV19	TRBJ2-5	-	TGTGCCAGTAGTGTGCGGGACCAAGAGACCCAGTACTTC	CASSVRDQETQYF
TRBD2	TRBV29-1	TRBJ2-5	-	TGCAGCGTTCTGCGACTAGCGAAGGCCCAGTACTTC	CSVLRLAKAQYF
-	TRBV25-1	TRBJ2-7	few	TGTGCCAGCAGTGTGACCCTAAGAGGCGAGCAGTACTTC	CASSVTLRGEQYF
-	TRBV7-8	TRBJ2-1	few	TGTGCCAGCAGCCCTTGGGACCGCGTGATGTTCTTC	CASSPWDRVMFF
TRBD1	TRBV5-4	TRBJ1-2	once	TGTGCCAGCAGCTTGGGACAGGGGCTCCCCTATGGCTACACCTTC	CASSLGQGLPYGYTF
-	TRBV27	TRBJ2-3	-	TGTGCCAGCAGTTACCTTTCGGGGCGGGACACAGATACGCAGTATTTT	CASSYLSGRDTDTQYF
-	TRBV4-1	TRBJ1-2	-	TGCGCCAGCAGCCAAGAAGGGGTGTTGTATGGCTACACCTTC	CASSQEGVLYGYTF
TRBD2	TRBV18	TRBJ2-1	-	TGTGCCAGCTCACCCCGGCTAGCGGAGAATCACAATGAGCAGTTCTTC	CASSPRLAENHNEQFF
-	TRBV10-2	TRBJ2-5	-	TGCGCCAGCAGTGATGCTGCAGGTCTAGAGACCCAGTACTTC	CASSDAAGLETQYF
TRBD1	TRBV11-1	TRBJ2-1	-	TGTGTCAGCAGGTCCGACAGGGGCAGCTCCTACAATGAGCAGTTCTTC	CVSRSDRGSSYNEQFF
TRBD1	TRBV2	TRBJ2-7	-	TGTGCCAGCAGTGAAGGGGGGACAGGGGCGACCTACGAGCAGTACTTC	CASSEGGTGATYEQYF
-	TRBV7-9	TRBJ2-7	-	TGTGCCAGCAGCTTAGCGGTCCTGGGGCAGGGGATCTACGAGCAGTACTTC	CASSLAVLGQGIYEQYF
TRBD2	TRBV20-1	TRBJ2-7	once	TGCAGTACTAGCGGGAAGAGCTCCTACGAGCAGTACTTC	CSTSGKSSYEQYF
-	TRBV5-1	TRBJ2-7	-	TGCGCCAGCAGCTTGGATGGCGGGAAGGGTGACGACGAGCAGTACTTC	CASSLDGGKGDDEQYF
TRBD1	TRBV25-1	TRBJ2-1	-	TGTGCCAGCAGTCGGGGACAGGGTAGGCTCGGAACGTTCTTC	CASSRGQGRLGTFF
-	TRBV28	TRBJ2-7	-	TGTGCCAGCAGTTTAGTAACTCGCGAGCAGTACTTC	CASSLVTREQYF
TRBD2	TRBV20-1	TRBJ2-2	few	TGCAGTGCTAGAGATAGGCAACTAGCGGTCCCCGGGGAGCTGTTTTTT	CSARDRQLAVPGELFF
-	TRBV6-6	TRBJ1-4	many	TGTGCCAGCAGTTACCCGGACCACGGTGGTGAAAAACTGTTTTTT	CASSYPDHGGEKLFF
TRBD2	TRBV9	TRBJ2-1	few	TGTGCCAGCAGCGGAGTTGCGGGGGACAATGAGCAGTTCTTC	CASSGVAGDNEQFF
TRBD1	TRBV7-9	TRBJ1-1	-	TGTGCCAGCAGCCCTAAGCCCGGACAGGAGGGAAATGAAGCTTTCTTT	CASSPKPGQEGNEAFF
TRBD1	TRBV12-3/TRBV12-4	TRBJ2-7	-	TGTGCCAGTAGTTTAATGACAGGGGCCTACGAGCAGTACTTC	CASSLMTGAYEQYF
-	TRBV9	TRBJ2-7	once	TGTGCCAGCAGCGTAGAGGCGGGTTCCTACGAGCAGTACTTC	CASSVEAGSYEQYF
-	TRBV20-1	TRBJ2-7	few	TGCAGTGCTGCCTTCTCCTACGAGCAGTACTTC	CSAAFSYEQYF
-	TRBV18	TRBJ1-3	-	TGTGCCAGCTCATCCCTGACAGCTTCTGGAAACACCATATATTTT	CASSSLTASGNTIYF